These 25 T cell receptor beta chains originate from one sample sequenced in a study of T-cell reconstitution after alpha-beta-depleted transplantation in children. Using unique molecular identifiers, the investigators prepared the TCRbeta library. TCRdb redid the calling of the PCR reads with MiXCR, one entry per CDR3 protein. This table holds 480,000 or so distinct CDR3 sequences, 10% found once. The specimen was PBMCs, collected before TCRalphabeta/CD19-depleted stem cell transplant. Receptors were obtained from a child aged 2 to 15 with inherited bone marrow failure, due to receive a stem cell transplant.

This clonotype was seen many times. This chain joins TRBV20-1 and TRBJ1-2; 11 bases match TRBD1. Germline CDR1 DFQATT, CDR2 SNEGSKA (reference sequence). This CDR3 spans 14 amino acids. J was trimmed by 6 bases and V by 5 bases; bases with no gene match: 8. The CDR3 DNA reads as TGCAGTGCTGGGACAGGGGGGGAAGGGAATGGCTACACCTTC. This sequence encodes CSAGTGGEGNGYTF.

This clonotype was detected once. CDR3 nucleotide sequence: TGTGCCAGTAGTATGGGGGGGGAGGCAGATACGCAGTATTTT. This codes for CASSMGGEADTQYF. The genes are TRBV19 and TRBJ2-3; 7 nucleotides agree with TRBD2. The CDR3 length is 14 residues. Germline V CDR1 and CDR2: LNHDA, SQIVND (reference sequence). Trimming removed 3 bases from V and 4 bases from J; junction bases left unmatched: 4.

The J gene is TRBJ2-1, the V gene TRBV7-8; no reliable D call. Trimming stripped 2 bases from V and 8 bases from J, with 13 bases between. This CDR3 contains 14 residues. The V gene's germline CDR1 is SGHVS and CDR2 FQNEAQ. This CDR3 is CASSLTRWYYEQFF. The CDR3 DNA follows: TGTGCCAGCAGCTTAACCCGGTGGTACTATGAGCAGTTCTTC.

This clonotype was recorded many times. The J gene is TRBJ2-6, the V gene TRBV27, with D unresolved. Germline V gene sequence: CDR1 MNHEY, CDR2 SMNVEV (reference sequence). With 4 bases removed from V and 1 base from J, the gap between germline ends came to 11 bases. The CDR3 has 16 amino acids. CDR3 DNA: TGTGCCAGCAGTTGGGGTTCAGGATCTGGGGCCAACGTCCTGACTTTC. It translates to CASSWGSGSGANVLTF.

This clonotype was detected ten times or more. The rearrangement links TRBV29-1 to TRBJ1-2; no clear D. There are 13 residues in the CDR3. The V gene lost 4 bases and the J gene lost 3 bases, with 12 bases spanning the gap. Germline V CDR1 and CDR2: SQVTM, ANQGSEA. The CDR3 protein is CSVAVGMDYGYTF. The CDR3 nucleotides read TGCAGCGTTGCGGTGGGTATGGACTATGGCTACACCTTC.

This clonotype appeared many times. The chain couples TRBV12-3 or TRBV12-4 to TRBJ2-1, with TRBD2 as a possible D gene (6 bases). The CDR3 sequence is 16 residues long. Deletions cut 3 bases from V and 8 bases from J, with 20 bases between. CDR3 in amino acids: CASSFLLARYFYEQFF. The CDR3 nucleotides are TGTGCCAGCAGTTTTCTCCTAGCGAGGTACTTCTATGAGCAGTTCTTC.

This clonotype was observed many times. V gene TRBV29-1 combines with J gene TRBJ2-3, with D possibly TRBD2 on 6 matching bases. Germline CDR1 is SQVTM and CDR2 is ANQGSEA. The CDR3 contains 13 residues. Deletions cut 4 bases from V and 2 bases from J, with 10 bases between. CDR3 DNA: TGCAGCGTTGTGGAGGGGCCCACAGATACGCAGTATTTT. Translation gives CSVVEGPTDTQYF.

This chain uses TRBV9 with TRBJ2-3; no reliable D call. The CDR3 covers 15 residues. With 3 bases removed from V and 2 bases from J, the gap between germline ends came to 13 bases. CDR1 and CDR2 from the germline V gene are SGDLS and YYNGEE. The CDR3 DNA follows: TGTGCCAGCAGCGCGTCAGGCGGCGACACAGATACGCAGTATTTT. Amino acid sequence: CASSASGGDTDTQYF.

This clonotype was detected many times. J is TRBJ2-6 and V is TRBV5-1, with D possibly TRBD1 on 6 matching bases. Germline V gene sequence: CDR1 SGHRS, CDR2 YFSETQ. CDR3 length: 16 amino acids. Trimming took off 4 bases at V and 1 base at J, with 12 bases between the two ends. The CDR3 DNA reads TGCGCCAGCAGCCCACAGGGTACGTCTGGGGCCAACGTCCTGACTTTC. Translating gives CASSPQGTSGANVLTF.

This clonotype was counted ten times or more. The chain is built from TRBV7-2 and TRBJ2-5; D is unresolved. The V end was cut by 1 base, the J end by 7 bases, with 13 bases between. Germline V gives CDR1 SGHTA, CDR2 FQGNSA. This CDR3 has 14 residues. The CDR3 nucleotides are TGTGCCAGCAGCTTAGGACTTCTTGGTGGGACCCAGTACTTC. Encoded protein: CASSLGLLGGTQYF.

This clonotype was seen just once. A much larger clone differs from this one at a single base, so this may be a read error. The chain uses TRBV5-1 and TRBJ2-7; 7 bases agree with TRBD1. After removal of 4 bases from V and 5 bases from J, the junction contained 6 bases not matched to a gene. The CDR3 totals 13 residues. Germline assignment: CDR1 SGHRS and CDR2 YFSETQ. The CDR3, as DNA: TGCGCCAGCAGCCCCGGGACAGAACACGAGCAGTACTTC. This codes for CASSPGTEHEQYF.

This clonotype was counted at least ten times. The chain has TRBV7-9 and TRBJ2-1; 12 bases are shared with TRBD2. This CDR3 region has 15 residues. Germline V lookup: CDR1 SEHNR, CDR2 FQNEAQ (reference sequence). The V and J ends lost 5 bases and 8 bases, in that order; junction bases with no gene match: 7. For the CDR3, the DNA is TGTGCCAGCAGCCCCGGACTAGCGGGAATCGATGAGCAGTTCTTC. Translating gives CASSPGLAGIDEQFF.

Points on this clonotype: Compared with germline, one end of the junction differs, possibly owing to a read error. The chain links TRBV10-2 to TRBJ2-5; perhaps TRBD1 as D (5 bases). This CDR3 comprises 17 residues. Germline assignment: CDR1 WSHSY and CDR2 SAAADI. In DNA form, the CDR3 reads TGCGCCAGCAGTGAGTCGACGGACACCAAGGGATCAGAGACCCATTACTTC. Amino acids: CASSESTDTKGSETHYF.

At least ten counts were recorded for this clonotype. The chain combines TRBV4-3 with TRBJ1-2; the D gene is possibly TRBD1 (6 bases). V dropped 1 base and J dropped 3 bases, with 18 bases sitting between them. The CDR3 sequence is 17 residues long. Per germline, CDR1 LGHNA and CDR2 YSLEER. The CDR3 sequence is CASSQGRTGTNHYGYTF. CDR3 nucleotides: TGCGCCAGCAGCCAAGGTCGGACGGGGACAAACCACTATGGCTACACCTTC.

At least ten counts were recorded for this clonotype. This chain links TRBV29-1 with TRBJ2-4, with unresolved D. There are 11 residues in the CDR3. Germline V lookup: CDR1 SQVTM, CDR2 ANQGSEA. V was cut by 5 bases and J by 10 bases, with 12 bases left in between. The CDR3 loop reads CSVRYIAIQYF. The CDR3 region has the DNA TGCAGCGTTAGATACATCGCGATTCAGTACTTC. The full variable domain, completed using reference TRBV29-1 and TRBJ2-4, is SAVISQKPSRDICQRGTSLTIQCQVDSQVTMMFWYRQQPGQSLTLIATANQGSEATYESGFVIDKFPISRPNLTFSTLTVSNMSPEDSSIYLCSVRYIAIQYFGAGTRLSVL.

This clonotype was seen repeatedly, ten times or more. The chain has TRBV6-1 and TRBJ1-5; 9 bases match TRBD1. Germline-derived CDR1 and CDR2 are MNHNS and SASEGT. The CDR3 spans 17 residues. V lost 6 bases to trimming and J lost 4 bases; unmatched junction nucleotides: 13. In DNA, the CDR3 is TGTGCCAGCAGCCCTGACAGGGGGAGAGGGCAAAATCAGCCCCAGCATTTT. Translated: CASSPDRGRGQNQPQHF.

This chain uses TRBV4-2 with TRBJ2-1; 11 bases fit TRBD2. The length of the CDR3 is 16 residues. The germline V gene has CDR1 LGHNA and CDR2 YNFKEQ. Trimming at V came to 2 bases and at J to 4 bases, leaving 4 bases not matched to a gene. The CDR3 nucleotides are TGTGCCAGCAGCCAACACCCTAGCGGGAGGTACAATGAGCAGTTCTTC. Its protein product is CASSQHPSGRYNEQFF.

The sample holds many counts of this clonotype. The chain carries TRBV20-1 and TRBJ2-7; TRBD2 is a possible D gene (6 bases). The CDR3 has 13 amino acids. Trimming pared 5 bases from V and 0 bases from J, leaving 11 bases between. Germline CDR1 DFQATT, CDR2 SNEGSKA (reference sequence). CDR3 bases: TGCAGTGCTCGGGACGGGAGCTCCTACGAGCAGTACTTC. It specifies CSARDGSSYEQYF.

This chain links TRBV18 with TRBJ2-5; TRBD1 might be the D (7 bases). The CDR3 spans 16 residues. The germline gives CDR1 KGHSH, CDR2 LQKENI. V lost 1 base, J lost 5 bases, and 17 bases lay in between. This CDR3 reads CASSPLPDRAGETQYF. CDR3 nucleotides: TGTGCCAGCTCACCACTACCCGACAGGGCGGGGGAGACCCAGTACTTC.

This clonotype was counted a few times. This chain links TRBV15 with TRBJ2-4, with 7 bases fitting TRBD1. The germline gives CDR1 LNHNV, CDR2 YYDKDF (reference sequence). The CDR3 length is 17 residues. J lost 3 bases, V lost 1 base, and 9 bases had no gene match. The CDR3, as DNA: TGTGCCACCAGCAGAGTAGGGGGCAGGGGAAGCAAAAACATTCAGTACTTC. This codes for CATSRVGGRGSKNIQYF.

This clonotype was counted at least ten times. V gene TRBV29-1 combines with J gene TRBJ2-5, with D tentatively TRBD1 (6 bases). The CDR3 consists of 12 residues. V was clipped by 7 bases and J by 4 bases, with 13 bases between them. CDR1 and CDR2 from the germline V gene are SQVTM and ANQGSEA. The CDR3 coding sequence is TGCAGCGAGAACAGGGACGGAGAGACCCAGTACTTC. Translation: CSENRDGETQYF.

The CDR3 bases are TGTGCCAGCAGTTCCGGACTAGCGGGAGCAGGGGGGTCCTACAATGAGCAGTTCTTC. Its protein product is CASSSGLAGAGGSYNEQFF. This chain joins TRBV9 and TRBJ2-1; 13 bases are shared with TRBD2. V gave up 5 bases and J gave up 1 base; unmatched junction bases: 12. This CDR3 has 19 residues. Germline V gene lookup returns CDR1 SGDLS and CDR2 YYNGEE.

Ten or more counts support this clonotype. The CDR3 DNA reads as TGCAGTGCTAGGCGCGGCCCGACCACTGAAGCTTTCTTT. Amino acid sequence: CSARRGPTTEAFF. This sequence joins TRBV20-1 and TRBJ1-1; D call uncertain. V was shortened by 3 bases and J by 4 bases, with 12 bases between the two germline ends. CDR3 length equals 13 residues. Germline V gene sequence: CDR1 DFQATT, CDR2 SNEGSKA (reference sequence).

To note about this clonotype: With a much larger clone just one base away, this may be a read error. Because the CDR3 is missing its conserved closing phenylalanine or tryptophan, this is likely a read error. This sequence joins TRBV12-3 or TRBV12-4 and TRBJ2-1, with D perhaps matching TRBD2 (6 bases). Trimming removed 2 bases at V and 9 bases at J, with 17 bases between. There are 15 residues in the CDR3. The chain's CDR3 is CASSLRAGWSPEQFL. The CDR3 region has the DNA TGTGCCAGCAGTTTAAGGGCGGGATGGTCCCCTGAGCAGTTCCTC.

This clonotype was counted a few times. The chain employs TRBV6-2 or TRBV6-3 and TRBJ2-7, with D possibly matching TRBD1 (6 bases). Trimming shortened V by 4 bases and J by 2 bases, and 12 bases separated the two germline ends. Germline loops: CDR1 MNHEY, CDR2 SVGEGT. The CDR3 totals 14 residues. The CDR3 here is CASSFEAGAYEQYF. The CDR3 DNA is TGTGCCAGCAGTTTTGAAGCAGGGGCCTACGAGCAGTACTTC.